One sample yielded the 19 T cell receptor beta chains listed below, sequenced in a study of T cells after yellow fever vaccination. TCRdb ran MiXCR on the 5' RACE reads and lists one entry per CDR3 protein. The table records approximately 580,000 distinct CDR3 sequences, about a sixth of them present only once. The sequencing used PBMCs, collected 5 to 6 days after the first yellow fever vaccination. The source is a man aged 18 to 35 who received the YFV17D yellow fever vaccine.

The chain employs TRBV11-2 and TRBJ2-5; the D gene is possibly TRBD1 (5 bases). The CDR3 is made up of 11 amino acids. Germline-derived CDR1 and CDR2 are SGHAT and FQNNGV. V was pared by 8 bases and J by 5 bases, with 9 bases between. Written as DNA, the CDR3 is TGTGCCAGCGGGAAGGGGGAGACCCAGTACTTC. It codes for CASGKGETQYF.

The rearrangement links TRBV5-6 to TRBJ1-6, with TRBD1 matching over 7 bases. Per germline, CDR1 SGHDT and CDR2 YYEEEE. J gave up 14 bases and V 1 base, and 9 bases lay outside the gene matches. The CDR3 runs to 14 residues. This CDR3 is CASSLIQGVRSLHF. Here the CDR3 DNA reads TGTGCCAGCAGCTTGATCCAGGGGGTCCGATCCCTCCACTTT.

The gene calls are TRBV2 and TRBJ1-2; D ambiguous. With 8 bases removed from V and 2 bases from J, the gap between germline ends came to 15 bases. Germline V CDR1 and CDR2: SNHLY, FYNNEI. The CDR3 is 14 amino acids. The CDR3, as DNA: TGTGCCAGCCCCGAGGAGGGAGCAAACTATGGCTACACCTTC. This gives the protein CASPEEGANYGYTF. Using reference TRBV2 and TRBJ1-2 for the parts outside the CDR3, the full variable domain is EPEVTQTPSHQVTQMGQEVILRCVPISNHLYFYWYRQILGQKVEFLVSFYNNEISEKSEIFDDQFSVERPDGSNFTLKIRSTKLEDSAMYFCASPEEGANYGYTFGSGTRLTVV.

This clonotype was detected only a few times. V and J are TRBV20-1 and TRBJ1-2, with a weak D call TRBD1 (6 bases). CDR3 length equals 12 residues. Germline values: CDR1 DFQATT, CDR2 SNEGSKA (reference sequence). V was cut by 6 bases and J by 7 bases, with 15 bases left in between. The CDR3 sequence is CSAQQGWGGYTF. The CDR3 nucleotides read TGCAGTGCCCAACAGGGATGGGGTGGCTACACCTTC.

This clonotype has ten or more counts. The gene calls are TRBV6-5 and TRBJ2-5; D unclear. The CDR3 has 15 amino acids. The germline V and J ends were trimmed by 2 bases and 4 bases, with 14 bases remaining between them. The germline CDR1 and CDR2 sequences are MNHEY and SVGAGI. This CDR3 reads CASSYQSGRPETQYF. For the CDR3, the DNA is TGTGCCAGCAGTTACCAGTCCGGGCGCCCAGAGACCCAGTACTTC.

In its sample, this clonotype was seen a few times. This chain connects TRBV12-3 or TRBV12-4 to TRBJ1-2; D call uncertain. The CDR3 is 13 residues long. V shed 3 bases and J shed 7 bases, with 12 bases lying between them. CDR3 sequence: CASSFSQSAGYTF. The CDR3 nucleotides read TGTGCCAGCAGTTTTTCACAGTCGGCTGGCTACACCTTC.

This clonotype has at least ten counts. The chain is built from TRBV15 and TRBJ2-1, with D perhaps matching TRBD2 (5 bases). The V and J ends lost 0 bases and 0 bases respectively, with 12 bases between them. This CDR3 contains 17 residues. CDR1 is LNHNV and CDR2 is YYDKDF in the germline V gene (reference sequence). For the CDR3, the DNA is TGTGCCACCAGCAGAGATTTGCTCAGCGGCTCCTACAATGAGCAGTTCTTC. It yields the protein CATSRDLLSGSYNEQFF. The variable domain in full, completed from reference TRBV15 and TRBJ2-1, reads DAMVIQNPRYQVTQFGKPVTLSCSQTLNHNVMYWYQQKSSQAPKLLFHYYDKDFNNEADTPDNFQSRRPNTSFCFLDIRSPGLGDTAMYLCATSRDLLSGSYNEQFFGPGTRLTVL.

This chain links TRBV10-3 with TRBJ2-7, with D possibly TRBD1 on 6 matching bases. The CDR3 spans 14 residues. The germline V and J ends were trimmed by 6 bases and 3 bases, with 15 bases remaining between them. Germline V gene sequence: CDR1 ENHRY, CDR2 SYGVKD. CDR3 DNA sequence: TGTGCCATCAGGGAAGAGGACAGAGACTACGAGCAGTACTTC. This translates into CAIREEDRDYEQYF.

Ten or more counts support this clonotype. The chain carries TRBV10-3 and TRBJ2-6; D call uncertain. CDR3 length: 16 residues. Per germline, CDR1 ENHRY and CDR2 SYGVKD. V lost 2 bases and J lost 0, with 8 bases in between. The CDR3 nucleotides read TGTGCCATCAGTGAGGCGCCGAACTCTGGGGCCAACGTCCTGACTTTC. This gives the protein CAISEAPNSGANVLTF.

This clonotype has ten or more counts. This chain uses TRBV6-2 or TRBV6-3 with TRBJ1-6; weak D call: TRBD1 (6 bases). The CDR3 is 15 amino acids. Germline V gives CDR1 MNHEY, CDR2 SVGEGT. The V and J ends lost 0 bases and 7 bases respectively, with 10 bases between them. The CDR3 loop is CASSYSGADNSPLHF. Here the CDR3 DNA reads TGTGCCAGCAGTTACTCGGGGGCGGACAATTCACCCCTCCACTTT.

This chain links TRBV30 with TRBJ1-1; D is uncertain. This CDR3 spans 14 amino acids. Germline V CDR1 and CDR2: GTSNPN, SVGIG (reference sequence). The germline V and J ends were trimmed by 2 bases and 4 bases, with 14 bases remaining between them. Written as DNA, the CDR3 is TGTGCCTGGAGTTTATCTCCTGTGGGCACTGAAGCTTTCTTT. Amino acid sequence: CAWSLSPVGTEAFF. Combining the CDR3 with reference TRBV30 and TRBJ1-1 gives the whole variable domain SQTIHQWPATLVQPVGSPLSLECTVEGTSNPNLYWYRQAAGRGLQLLFYSVGIGQISSEVPQNLSASRPQDRQFILSSKKLLLSDSGFYLCAWSLSPVGTEAFFGQGTRLTVV.

The CDR3 DNA follows: TGCAGCGCCTACCGGTTTACAGGAGAGACTGAAGCTTTCTTT. Residues: CSAYRFTGETEAFF. The rearrangement uses TRBV29-1 and TRBJ1-1; D may be TRBD1 (5 bases). V lost 7 bases to trimming and J lost 5 bases, with 20 bases between them. The CDR3 has 14 amino acids. Looked up from germline, CDR1 is SQVTM and CDR2 is ANQGSEA.

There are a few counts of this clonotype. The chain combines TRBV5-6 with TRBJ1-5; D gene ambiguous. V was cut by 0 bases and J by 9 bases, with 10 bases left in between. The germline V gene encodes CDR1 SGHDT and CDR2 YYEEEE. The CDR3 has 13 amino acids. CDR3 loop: CASSLEMTGPQHF. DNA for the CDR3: TGTGCCAGCAGCTTGGAGATGACGGGGCCCCAGCATTTT.

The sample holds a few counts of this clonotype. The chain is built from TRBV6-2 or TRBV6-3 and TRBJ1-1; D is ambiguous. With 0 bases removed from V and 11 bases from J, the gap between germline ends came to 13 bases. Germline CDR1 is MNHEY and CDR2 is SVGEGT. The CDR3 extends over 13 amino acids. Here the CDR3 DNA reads TGTGCCAGCAGTTACTCGATAGCTGGATCGGCTTTCTTT. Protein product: CASSYSIAGSAFF.

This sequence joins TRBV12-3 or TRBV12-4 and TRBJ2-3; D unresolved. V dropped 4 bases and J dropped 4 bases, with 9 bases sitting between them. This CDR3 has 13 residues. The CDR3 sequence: CASSYMAADTQYF. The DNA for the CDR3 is TGTGCCAGCAGTTACATGGCCGCAGATACGCAGTATTTT.

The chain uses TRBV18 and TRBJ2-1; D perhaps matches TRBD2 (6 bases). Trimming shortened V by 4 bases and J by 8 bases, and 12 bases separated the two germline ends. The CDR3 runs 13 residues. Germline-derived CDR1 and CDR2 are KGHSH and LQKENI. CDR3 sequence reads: CASSLRTGDEQFF. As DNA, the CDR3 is TGTGCCAGCTCACTTAGAACGGGAGATGAGCAGTTCTTC.

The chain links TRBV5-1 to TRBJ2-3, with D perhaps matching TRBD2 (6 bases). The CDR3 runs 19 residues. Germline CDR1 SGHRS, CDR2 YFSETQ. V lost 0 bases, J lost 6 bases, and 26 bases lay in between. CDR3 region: CASSLDGRAGRRGVDTQYF. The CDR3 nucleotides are TGCGCCAGCAGCTTGGATGGTCGGGCAGGTCGGAGGGGAGTCGATACGCAGTATTTT.

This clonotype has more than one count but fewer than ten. The CDR3 spells CASSLDSSGDRGRGQYF. The CDR3 DNA reads as TGCGCCAGCAGCTTGGACTCTTCGGGGGACAGGGGCAGGGGGCAGTACTTC. The chain employs TRBV5-1 and TRBJ2-7; 10 positions agree with TRBD1. Germline CDR1 is SGHRS and CDR2 is YFSETQ. After removal of 0 bases from V and 9 bases from J, the junction contained 15 bases not matched to a gene. This CDR3 spans 17 amino acids. Full variable domain (rest looked up from reference TRBV5-1 and TRBJ2-7): KAGVTQTPRYLIKTRGQQVTLSCSPISGHRSVSWYQQTPGQGLQFLFEYFSETQRNKGNFPGRFSGRQFSNSRSEMNVSTLELGDSALYLCASSLDSSGDRGRGQYFGPGTRLTVT.

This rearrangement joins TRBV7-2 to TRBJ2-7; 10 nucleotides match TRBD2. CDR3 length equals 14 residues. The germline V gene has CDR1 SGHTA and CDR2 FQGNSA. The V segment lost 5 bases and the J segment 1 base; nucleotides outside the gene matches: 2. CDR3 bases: TGTGCCAGCAGCCGTAGCGGGGGGTCCTACGAGCAGTACTTC. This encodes CASSRSGGSYEQYF. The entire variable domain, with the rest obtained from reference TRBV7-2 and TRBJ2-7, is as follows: GAGVSQSPSNKVTEKGKDVELRCDPISGHTALYWYRQSLGQGLEFLIYFQGNSAPDKSGLPSDRFSAERTGGSVSTLTIQRTQQEDSAVYLCASSRSGGSYEQYFGPGTRLTVT.